The sequence of this T cell receptor (beta chain) was determined in a study of blood T cell repertoires in COVID-19 (dated by TCRdb to 2018 to 2020). The study in broad terms: Samples from collaborators originated in the United States, Italy and Spain and spanned both the acute and convalescent phases of COVID-19. The material from the prospective study consisted of cDNA or gDNA derived from T cells, B-cell-depleted T cells, or PBMCs. A de-identified subject ID, COVID-19 status, age in years and sex were almost always included in the sample metadata. Subjects who had been exposed to COVID-19, were actively infected with it, or had recovered from it provided the deeply sampled blood TCRbeta repertoires that made up the dataset. Samples came from the ongoing ImmuneRACE study (first 160 participants) plus 1,254 subjects from 6 global collaborators. The repertoires were released in a freely available public database meant as a resource for research on the immune response to SARS-CoV-2. HLA class I and class II types, where available, came from metadata supplied by the sample provider rather than from assay-based typing. Findings and caveats that apply to the study as a whole: Clinical and demographic metadata were provided uncurated, with the amount varying by source and participant.

Collaborating institutions collected whole blood in K2EDTA tubes following their own protocols. For TCRbeta analysis, collaborators shipped samples as frozen whole blood, isolated PBMCs, or DNA extracted from either of those sample types. About this clone: Its recognized antigen is unknown. No much larger clone exists at a distance of one base, and base qualities are not known.

A distance of 17 bases separates the germline ends of V and J, which lose 6 bases and 3 bases respectively. Based on the germline V gene (reference sequence), the CDR1 and CDR2 sequences are LNHDA and SQIVND. Spanning cysteine to phenylalanine, the CDR3 consists of 15 amino acids. Kept here is only the CDR3 DNA, which spans 45 bases and is read in frame from base 1. TCRbeta CDR3 regions were amplified from genomic DNA using the immunoSEQ Assay, a bias-controlled multiplex PCR. As for how the authors treated the data: The number of nucleated cells in each sample was estimated by amplification of reference gene primers within the assay. Sequence reads were collapsed and filtered to measure the absolute abundance of every unique TCRbeta CDR3 rearrangement. Productive Simpson clonality was computed per sample as the square root of Simpson's diversity index over productive rearrangements. Held by TCRdb, this immuneACCESS table contains in-frame sequences only and omits some clones. Under half of the omission traces to an unresolved V gene where checked; the cause of the rest is unknown. V, J and clone size reflect that table, while D and trimming were determined from the DNA. For this sample there are around 100,000 clones; more than 60% appear just once. Of the sample, about 20% falls within the top ten clones.

The sequenced sample consisted of peripheral blood. The chain is made from TRBV19 and TRBJ1-2, with the D gene uncertain. The clonotype comes from a man aged 65 to 85 with active or convalescent COVID-19. The DNA sequence is as follows: TGTGCCAGTAGGTCGGGAAGGCCCCCCGACTATGGCTACACCTTC. Its protein reads: CASRSGRPPDYGYTF.